Listed below are T cell receptor beta chains from one sample, sequenced in a study of blood T cells in healthy people across ages. TCRdb itself ran the 5' RACE reads through MiXCR, one entry per CDR3 protein. The top ten clones hold around a quarter of a sample with roughly 860,000 distinct CDR3 sequences, around 62% of them seen once. The sample was blood. The receptors shown here come from a man under 40 in good health. Both conserved end residues are part of each CDR3. D genes are given only for firm matches. The size of a clone is reported for some rows only, either as once, few or many, or as a class for expanded clones.

CDR3nt: TGTGCCAGCAGTTTAATGGCTCCCCCATTGCTTAGCAATCAGCCCCAGCATTTT
CDR3aa: CASSLMAPPLLSNQPQHF
v_gene: TRBV27
abundance: .
j_gene: TRBJ1-5
d_gene: .

CDR3nt: TGTGCCAGCAGCCAACTTACAGGGGGCGGGAATGAGCAGTTCTTC
CDR3aa: CASSQLTGGGNEQFF
v_gene: TRBV7-2
abundance: few
j_gene: TRBJ2-1
d_gene: TRBD1

CDR3nt: TGTGCCAGCAGCGGACTAGCGGGGGCCACCTACGAGCAGTACTTC
CDR3aa: CASSGLAGATYEQYF
v_gene: TRBV7-2
abundance: .
j_gene: TRBJ2-7
d_gene: TRBD2

CDR3nt: TGCAGCGAGGGGGACGGAACTAGCACAGATACGCAGTATTTT
CDR3aa: CSEGDGTSTDTQYF
v_gene: TRBV29-1
abundance: once
j_gene: TRBJ2-3
d_gene: .

CDR3nt: TGCAGTGCTCGGGGGAACCAAGAGACCCAGTACTTC
CDR3aa: CSARGNQETQYF
v_gene: TRBV20-1
abundance: .
j_gene: TRBJ2-5
d_gene: .

CDR3nt: TGTGCCAGCAGCCAAGAAATCGGGACAGGGGGCGGCTACACCTTC
CDR3aa: CASSQEIGTGGGYTF
v_gene: TRBV4-2
abundance: few
j_gene: TRBJ1-2
d_gene: TRBD1

CDR3nt: TGCAGTCTATCGGGCGGGGGCCCCTACAATGAGCAGTTCTTC
CDR3aa: CSLSGGGPYNEQFF
v_gene: TRBV20-1
abundance: .
j_gene: TRBJ2-1
d_gene: .

CDR3nt: TGTGCCGCCGTGCTGCTCGGACAGGGGATGGCGGATACGCAGTATTTT
CDR3aa: CAAVLLGQGMADTQYF
v_gene: TRBV7-8
abundance: once
j_gene: TRBJ2-3
d_gene: TRBD1

CDR3nt: TGCAGCGTTCTGCCCCGTGTGGACAGGGGTTCGGGGGGCTACACCTTC
CDR3aa: CSVLPRVDRGSGGYTF
v_gene: TRBV29-1
abundance: .
j_gene: TRBJ1-2
d_gene: TRBD1

CDR3nt: TGTGCCAGCAGCGAGACTAGCGGGCATGCAGATACGCAGTATTTT
CDR3aa: CASSETSGHADTQYF
v_gene: TRBV21-1
abundance: .
j_gene: TRBJ2-3
d_gene: .

CDR3nt: TGTGCCAGCAGCCAAGAAGGGGGAAAGAGGGCTTTCTTT
CDR3aa: CASSQEGGKRAFF
v_gene: TRBV3-1
abundance: once
j_gene: TRBJ1-1
d_gene: .

CDR3nt: TGTGCCAGCAGCACATCCTCTAGCACAGATACGCAGTATTTT
CDR3aa: CASSTSSSTDTQYF
v_gene: TRBV7-3
abundance: few
j_gene: TRBJ2-3
d_gene: .

CDR3nt: TGTGCCACCAGCAGAGGGGGGGCGGATACCAATAACAATGAGCAGTTCTTC
CDR3aa: CATSRGGADTNNNEQFF
v_gene: TRBV15
abundance: few
j_gene: TRBJ2-1
d_gene: .

CDR3nt: TGTGCCAGCAGTTCCCGAGAGAACACTGAAGCTTTCTTT
CDR3aa: CASSSRENTEAFF
v_gene: TRBV12-3/TRBV12-4
abundance: .
j_gene: TRBJ1-1
d_gene: .

CDR3nt: TGTGCCAGCAGTTACTCGAAAGGGAGATATAGCCATGGCTACACCTTC
CDR3aa: CASSYSKGRYSHGYTF
v_gene: TRBV6-2/TRBV6-3
abundance: .
j_gene: TRBJ1-2
d_gene: .

CDR3nt: TGTGCCAGCAGCCCGCGGACTAGCAGGGGCCGCTACAATGAGCAGTTCTTC
CDR3aa: CASSPRTSRGRYNEQFF
v_gene: TRBV6-2/TRBV6-3
abundance: .
j_gene: TRBJ2-1
d_gene: TRBD2

CDR3nt: TGTGCCAGCAGCCAAGAAGGGGATACTAACTATGGCTACACCTTC
CDR3aa: CASSQEGDTNYGYTF
v_gene: TRBV4-2
abundance: .
j_gene: TRBJ1-2
d_gene: .

CDR3nt: TGCGCCAGCAGCCAAGCCTTTGGACAGGGGTTTTACGAGCAGTACTTC
CDR3aa: CASSQAFGQGFYEQYF
v_gene: TRBV4-3
abundance: few
j_gene: TRBJ2-7
d_gene: TRBD1

CDR3nt: TGCAGCGCTTTAACTTACTCCTACAATGAGCAGTTCTTC
CDR3aa: CSALTYSYNEQFF
v_gene: TRBV29-1
abundance: once
j_gene: TRBJ2-1
d_gene: .

CDR3nt: TGCAGTGCTAGTTTTACTAGCGGGGGGGAGATGGAGACCCAGTACTTC
CDR3aa: CSASFTSGGEMETQYF
v_gene: TRBV20-1
abundance: .
j_gene: TRBJ2-5
d_gene: TRBD2

CDR3nt: TGTGCCAGTAGTATCAGCCTAGCGGGGAGCACAGATACGCAGTATTTT
CDR3aa: CASSISLAGSTDTQYF
v_gene: TRBV19
abundance: .
j_gene: TRBJ2-3
d_gene: TRBD2

CDR3nt: TGTGCCAGCAGCCCTCAGCCGGGACTAGCGGGGAATGAGCAGTTCTTC
CDR3aa: CASSPQPGLAGNEQFF
v_gene: TRBV3-1
abundance: .
j_gene: TRBJ2-1
d_gene: TRBD2

CDR3nt: TGTGCCAGCAGCGTAGAATACAGGGGCCCTAGCACAGATACGCAGTATTTT
CDR3aa: CASSVEYRGPSTDTQYF
v_gene: TRBV9
abundance: .
j_gene: TRBJ2-3
d_gene: TRBD1

CDR3nt: TGTGCCAGCAGCTCAGAGAGGGATGAAAAACTGTTTTTT
CDR3aa: CASSSERDEKLFF
v_gene: TRBV7-2
abundance: .
j_gene: TRBJ1-4
d_gene: .

CDR3nt: TGTGCCAGCAGCCAATTATTGGTCTCCTACAATGAGCAGTTCTTC
CDR3aa: CASSQLLVSYNEQFF
v_gene: TRBV16
abundance: .
j_gene: TRBJ2-1
d_gene: .

CDR3nt: TGTGCCAGCAGTAAGGACAGCAATGAGCAGTTCTTC
CDR3aa: CASSKDSNEQFF
v_gene: TRBV2
abundance: .
j_gene: TRBJ2-1
d_gene: .

CDR3nt: TGTGCCAGCAGCTGGGGCTGGGAGCTAAGCTCCTATAATTCACCCCTCCACTTT
CDR3aa: CASSWGWELSSYNSPLHF
v_gene: TRBV7-9
abundance: .
j_gene: TRBJ1-6
d_gene: .

CDR3nt: TGTGCCGCCCGAGGGGACAGACATAATGAGCAGTTCTTC
CDR3aa: CAARGDRHNEQFF
v_gene: TRBV27
abundance: once
j_gene: TRBJ2-1
d_gene: TRBD1

CDR3nt: TGTGCCAGCACCGTAGGGTCTAGCGGGGGCCGGGGCAATGAGCAGTTCTTC
CDR3aa: CASTVGSSGGRGNEQFF
v_gene: TRBV4-2
abundance: .
j_gene: TRBJ2-1
d_gene: TRBD2

CDR3nt: TGTGCCAGCAAGACAGGTGCCAAAGAGACCCAGTACTTC
CDR3aa: CASKTGAKETQYF
v_gene: TRBV7-8
abundance: .
j_gene: TRBJ2-5
d_gene: .

CDR3nt: TGTGCCAGCAGCAGGGGGGGCGGGTACCAAGAGACCCAGTACTTC
CDR3aa: CASSRGGGYQETQYF
v_gene: TRBV4-2
abundance: .
j_gene: TRBJ2-5
d_gene: .

CDR3nt: TGTGCCAGCAGCGAAACAGGGAGTCCCACAGATACGCAGTATTTT
CDR3aa: CASSETGSPTDTQYF
v_gene: TRBV27
abundance: .
j_gene: TRBJ2-3
d_gene: .

CDR3nt: TGTGCCAGCAGCTACGGGACAGGGCGAGGAAATGAGCAGTTCTTC
CDR3aa: CASSYGTGRGNEQFF
v_gene: TRBV7-9
abundance: once
j_gene: TRBJ2-1
d_gene: TRBD1

CDR3nt: TGTGCCATCAGTAAGGACGGTAATCAGCCCCAGCATTTT
CDR3aa: CAISKDGNQPQHF
v_gene: TRBV10-3
abundance: .
j_gene: TRBJ1-5
d_gene: .

CDR3nt: TGCAGTGCTAGAGGTAGGAGCTTCTCCTACAATGAGCAGTACTTC
CDR3aa: CSARGRSFSYNEQYF
v_gene: TRBV20-1
abundance: .
j_gene: TRBJ2-7
d_gene: .

CDR3nt: TGTGCCAGCAGCCAGGGTCTCGGTTCCAACGCCTCCTACGAGCAGTACTTC
CDR3aa: CASSQGLGSNASYEQYF
v_gene: TRBV7-9
abundance: .
j_gene: TRBJ2-7
d_gene: .

CDR3nt: TGTGCCAGCAGCGCGGGACTAGCGGGGGGCATTGTCGGGGAGCTGTTTTTT
CDR3aa: CASSAGLAGGIVGELFF
v_gene: TRBV7-3
abundance: few
j_gene: TRBJ2-2
d_gene: TRBD2

CDR3nt: TGTGCCAGCAGTGGGACAGGAATGAACACTGAAGCTTTCTTT
CDR3aa: CASSGTGMNTEAFF
v_gene: TRBV6-1
abundance: .
j_gene: TRBJ1-1
d_gene: TRBD1

CDR3nt: TGTGCCAGCAGGACAGCGTACACAGATACGCAGTATTTT
CDR3aa: CASRTAYTDTQYF
v_gene: TRBV2
abundance: .
j_gene: TRBJ2-3
d_gene: .

CDR3nt: TGTGCCAGCAGCATCTTAGCGGGGGGGTCCCAGTACCAAGAGACCCAGTACTTC
CDR3aa: CASSILAGGSQYQETQYF
v_gene: TRBV6-2/TRBV6-3
abundance: once
j_gene: TRBJ2-5
d_gene: TRBD2